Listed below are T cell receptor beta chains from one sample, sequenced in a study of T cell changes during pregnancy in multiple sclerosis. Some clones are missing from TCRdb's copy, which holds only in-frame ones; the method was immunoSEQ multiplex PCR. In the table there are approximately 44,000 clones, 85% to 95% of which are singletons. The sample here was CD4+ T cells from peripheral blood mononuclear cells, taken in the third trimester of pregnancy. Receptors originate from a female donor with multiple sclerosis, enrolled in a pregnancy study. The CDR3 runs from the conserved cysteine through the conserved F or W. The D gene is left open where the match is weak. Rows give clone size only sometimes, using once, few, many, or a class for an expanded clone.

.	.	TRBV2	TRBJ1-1	TGTGCCAGCAGTGAAGCGCGACAAAGGACTGAAGCTTTCTTT	CASSEARQRTEAFF
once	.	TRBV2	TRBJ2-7	TGTGCCAGCAGTGACAGGGTCCGCTACGAGCAGTACTTC	CASSDRVRYEQYF
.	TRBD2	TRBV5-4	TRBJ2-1	TGTGCCAGCAGCGCCGGGACTAGCGGGAGAGGTTTGGATGAGCAGTTCTTC	CASSAGTSGRGLDEQFF
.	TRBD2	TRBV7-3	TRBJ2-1	TGTGCCAGCAGCTTAAGATTAGCGGGAGTCCATGAGCAGTTCTTC	CASSLRLAGVHEQFF
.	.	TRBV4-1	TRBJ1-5	TGCGCCAGCAGCCAACAGGACAGAGACAATCAGCCCCAGCATTTT	CASSQQDRDNQPQHF
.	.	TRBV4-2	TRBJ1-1	TGTGCCAGCAGCCAAGACGGGGGAAGCAACACTGAAGCTTTCTTT	CASSQDGGSNTEAFF
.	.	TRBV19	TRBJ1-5	TGTGCCAGTATGGCGTATTCGGGTTTCAGCAATCAGCCCCAGCATTTT	CASMAYSGFSNQPQHF
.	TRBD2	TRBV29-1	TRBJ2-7	TGCAGCAGCAGACTAGCGGGAGAAGGGAAGCAGTACTTC	CSSRLAGEGKQYF
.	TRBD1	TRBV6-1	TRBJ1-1	TGTGCCAGCAGTCACAGACAGGGCGAAGCTTTCTTT	CASSHRQGEAFF
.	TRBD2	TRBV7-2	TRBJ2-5	TGTGCCAGCAGCTTAGTCCCCCTAGCGGGACGGGAGACCCAGTACTTC	CASSLVPLAGRETQYF
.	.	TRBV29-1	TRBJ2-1	TGCAGCGCAGGACGGGGGAGCTCCTACAATGAGCAGTTCTTC	CSAGRGSSYNEQFF
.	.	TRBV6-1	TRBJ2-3	TGTGCCAGCAGGTCGACTAGCACAGATACGCAGTATTTT	CASRSTSTDTQYF
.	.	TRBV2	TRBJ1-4	TGTGCCAGCAGTCCCGACAGGCTTAGTGAAAAACTGTTTTTT	CASSPDRLSEKLFF
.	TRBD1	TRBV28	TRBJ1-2	TGTGCCAGCAACGTAGGACAGGGTGTCTATGGCTACACCTTC	CASNVGQGVYGYTF
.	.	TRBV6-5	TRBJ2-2	TGTGCCAGTCGAACTTCTTCCGGGGAGCTGTTTTTT	CASRTSSGELFF
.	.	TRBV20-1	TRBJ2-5	TGCAGTGCTAGAGTCGGTGAGACCCAGTACTTC	CSARVGETQYF
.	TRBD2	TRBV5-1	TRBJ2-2	TGCGCCAGCAGCCTGGGTGCGGGACTAGCAAAGACCGGGGAGCTGTTTTTT	CASSLGAGLAKTGELFF
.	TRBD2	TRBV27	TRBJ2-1	TGTGCCAGCAGTTTACTTAGCGGGAGGCCATGGAATGAGCAGTTCTTC	CASSLLSGRPWNEQFF
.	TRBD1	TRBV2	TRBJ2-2	TGTGCCAGCAGCGATCCGGGACAGGGGTTCGCCGGGGAGCTGTTTTTT	CASSDPGQGFAGELFF
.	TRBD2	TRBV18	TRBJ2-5	TGTGCCAGCTCCGGGACTAGCGGGAGAGAGACCCAGTACTTC	CASSGTSGRETQYF
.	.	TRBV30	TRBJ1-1	TGTGCCTGGAGTGCTTCGCTCGGGGTCACTGAAGCTTTCTTT	CAWSASLGVTEAFF
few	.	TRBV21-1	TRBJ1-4	TGTGCCAGCAGCAAAAAGTCGCCTGGAGGGGAAAAACTGTTTTTT	CASSKKSPGGEKLFF
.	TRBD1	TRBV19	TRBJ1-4	TGTGCCAGTAGTAAAGACAGGGTGTGGTCTAATGAAAAACTGTTTTTT	CASSKDRVWSNEKLFF
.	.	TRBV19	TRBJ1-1	TGTGCCAGTAGTGCGGGACTTACAAGGGGTGAAGCTTTCTTT	CASSAGLTRGEAFF
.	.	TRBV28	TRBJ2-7	TGTGCCAGCAGTTTTGGGGACATGCGATACGAGCAGTACTTC	CASSFGDMRYEQYF
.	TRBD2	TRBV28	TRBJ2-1	TGTGCCAGCAGTTTCAGACTAGCGGGAGGTTTGTACAATGAGCAGTTCTTC	CASSFRLAGGLYNEQFF
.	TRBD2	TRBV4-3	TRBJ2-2	TGCGCCAGCAGCCAAGACCGACTAGCGGGAGTCGGGACCGGGGAGCTGTTTTTT	CASSQDRLAGVGTGELFF
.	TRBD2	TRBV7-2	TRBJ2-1	TGTGCCAGCAGCTTGGCGGGAGCTGAGCAGTTCTTC	CASSLAGAEQFF
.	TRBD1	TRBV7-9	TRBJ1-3	TGTGCCAGCAGCTTATTAGGGGGCCTCTCTGGAAACACCATATATTTT	CASSLLGGLSGNTIYF
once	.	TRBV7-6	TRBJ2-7	TGTGCCAGCAGCCCCATGCTGGGTAGGGGGTCCGAGCAGTACTTC	CASSPMLGRGSEQYF
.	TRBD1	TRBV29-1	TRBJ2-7	TGCAGCGTTGGGGGGGGGACAGGGGCTTACGAGCAGTACTTC	CSVGGGTGAYEQYF
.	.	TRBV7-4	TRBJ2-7	TGTGCCAGGCCTGGGGGGGCTCTCTCCTACGAGCAGTACTTC	CARPGGALSYEQYF
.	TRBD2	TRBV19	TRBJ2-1	TGTGCCAGTAAACGACTAGCGGCCCTAGGGGACAATGAGCAGTTCTTC	CASKRLAALGDNEQFF
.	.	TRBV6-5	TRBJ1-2	TGTGCCAGCAGTTACTCGCAAGGGGCTTTGTATGGCTACACCTTC	CASSYSQGALYGYTF
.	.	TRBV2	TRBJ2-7	TGTGCCAGCAGTGAGCAGGGCCCCTCCTACGAGCAGTACTTC	CASSEQGPSYEQYF
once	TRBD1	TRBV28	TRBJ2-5	TGTGCCAGCAGTTCCTCCGGGACAGGGGAAGAGACCCAGTACTTC	CASSSSGTGEETQYF
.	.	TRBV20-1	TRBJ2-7	TGCAGTGCTCACCAAAACGGGGGGCAGTACTTC	CSAHQNGGQYF
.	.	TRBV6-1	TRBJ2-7	TGTGCCACCGAGGGGGTAGGGGTCTACGAGCAGTACTTC	CATEGVGVYEQYF
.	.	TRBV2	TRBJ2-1	TGTGCCAGCAGTGGGGCGGGACTCTCCTACAATGAGCAGTTCTTC	CASSGAGLSYNEQFF
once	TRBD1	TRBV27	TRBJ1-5	TGTGCCAGCAGTTCCCTATTGGCAGGGGGGAACAATCAGCCCCAGCATTTT	CASSSLLAGGNNQPQHF
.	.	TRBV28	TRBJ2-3	TGTGCCAGCAGTGAAAGGACAGATAGCACAGATACGCAGTATTTT	CASSERTDSTDTQYF
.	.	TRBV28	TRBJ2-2	TGTGCCATAGGGGGAGCGAACACCGGGGAGCTGTTTTTT	CAIGGANTGELFF
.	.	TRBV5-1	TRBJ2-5	TGCGCCAGCAGCGTTGGTAGTCAGCCTGGAGGGGAGACCCAGTACTTC	CASSVGSQPGGETQYF
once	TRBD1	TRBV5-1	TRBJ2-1	TGCGCCAGCAGCTTGGGGGATATCAGGGGGCACAATGAGCAGTTCTTC	CASSLGDIRGHNEQFF
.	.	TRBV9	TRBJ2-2	TGTGCCAGCAGCGTCCAAGCCCCGACTAAGAGAAACACCGGGGAGCTGTTTTTT	CASSVQAPTKRNTGELFF
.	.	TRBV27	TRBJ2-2	TGTGCCAGCAGCTTGTATCGCGATACCGGGGAGCTGTTTTTT	CASSLYRDTGELFF
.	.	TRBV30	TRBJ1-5	TGTGCCTGGAGCGACGACAGTGGACCCAATCAGCCCCAGCATTTT	CAWSDDSGPNQPQHF
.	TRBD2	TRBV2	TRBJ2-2	TGTGCCAGCAGAGGGACTAGCGCGACCGGGGAGCTGTTTTTT	CASRGTSATGELFF
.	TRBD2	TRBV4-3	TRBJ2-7	TGCGCCAGCAGCCAGGGACTAGCGTACGACGAGCAGTACTTC	CASSQGLAYDEQYF
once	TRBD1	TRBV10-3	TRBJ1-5	TGTGCCATCAGTGAGGGACAGGGAGCGAGCAATCAGCCCCAGCATTTT	CAISEGQGASNQPQHF
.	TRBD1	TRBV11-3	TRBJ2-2	TGTGCCAGCAGTCGGGACAGCACCGGGGAGCTGTTTTTT	CASSRDSTGELFF
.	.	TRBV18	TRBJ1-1	TGTGCCAGCTCACCGTCGGCTAGGAACACTGAAGCTTTCTTT	CASSPSARNTEAFF
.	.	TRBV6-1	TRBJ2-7	TGTGCCAGCAGTAAAGTGGGGGGACCTTCCTACGAGCAGTACTTC	CASSKVGGPSYEQYF
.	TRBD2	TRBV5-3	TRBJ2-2	TGTGCCAGAAGCTCAACTAGCGGGAGGGGCACCGGGGAGCTGTTTTTT	CARSSTSGRGTGELFF